What follows is one T cell receptor beta chain and its context. Its antigen is unknown. Profiled with immunoSEQ multiplex PCR; TCRdb holds only in-frame clones, not every one. The data show around 250,000 clones, 60% to 75% seen once. The V and J ends lost 2 bases and 2 bases respectively, with 9 bases between them. The germline gives CDR1 KGHSH, CDR2 LQKENI. The CDR3 runs to 14 residues. This entry belongs to a study of cytotoxic CD8 clonotypes in ibrutinib-treated CLL. Background on the study: Response material was collected after a median approximately 12 months of treatment, range 6 to 36. The study's findings and limits: Contraction or stability on treatment was seen for public clonotypes, which were uncommon.

J is TRBJ2-5 and V is TRBV18; D uncertain. Sequencing was performed on PBMCs, taken after 24 months of ibrutinib treatment. This clonotype was obtained from a human donor with chronic lymphocytic leukemia. The CDR3 coding sequence is TGTGCCAGCTCACCAGCGGCAGGTCAAGAGACCCAGTACTTC. Amino acids: CASSPAAGQETQYF.